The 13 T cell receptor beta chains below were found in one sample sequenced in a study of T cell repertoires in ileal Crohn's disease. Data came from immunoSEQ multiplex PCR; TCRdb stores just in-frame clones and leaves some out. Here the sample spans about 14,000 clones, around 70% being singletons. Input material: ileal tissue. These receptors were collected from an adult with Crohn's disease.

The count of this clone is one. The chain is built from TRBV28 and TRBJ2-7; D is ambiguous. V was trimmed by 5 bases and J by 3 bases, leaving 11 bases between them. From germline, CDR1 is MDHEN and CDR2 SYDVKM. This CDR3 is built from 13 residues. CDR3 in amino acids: CASSKTNLYEQYF. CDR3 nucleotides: TGTGCCAGCAGTAAGACAAACCTCTACGAGCAGTACTTC.

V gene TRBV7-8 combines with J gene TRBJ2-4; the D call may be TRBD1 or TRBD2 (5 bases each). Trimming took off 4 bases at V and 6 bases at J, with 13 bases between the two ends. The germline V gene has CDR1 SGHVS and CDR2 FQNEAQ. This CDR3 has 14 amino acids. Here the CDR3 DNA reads TGTGCCAGCAGCTCAGGGTGGGGGTTAAACATTCAGTACTTC. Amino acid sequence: CASSSGWGLNIQYF. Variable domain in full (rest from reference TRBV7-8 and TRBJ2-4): GAGVSQSPRYKVAKRGQDVALRCDPISGHVSLFWYQQALGQGPEFLTYFQNEAQLDKSGLPSDRFFAERPEGSVSTLKIQRTQQEDSAVYLCASSSGWGLNIQYFGAGTRLSVL.

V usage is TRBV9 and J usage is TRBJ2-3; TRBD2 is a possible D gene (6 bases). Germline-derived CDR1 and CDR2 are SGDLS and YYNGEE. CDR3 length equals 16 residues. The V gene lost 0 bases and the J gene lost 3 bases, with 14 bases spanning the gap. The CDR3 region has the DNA TGTGCCAGCAGCGTAGGTTATCGGGGGACGACAGATACGCAGTATTTT. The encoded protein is CASSVGYRGTTDTQYF.

For the CDR3, the DNA is TGTGCCAGCAGCTTGGAGTGGGGCGGGGAGCTGTTTTTT. Amino acids: CASSLEWGGELFF. This chain uses TRBV5-5 with TRBJ2-2; D unclear. V lost 0 bases to trimming and J lost 7 bases, with 7 bases between them. The CDR3 has 13 residues. CDR1 and CDR2 from the germline V gene are SGHKS and YYEKEE (reference sequence). Full variable domain (outside the CDR3, taken from reference TRBV5-5 and TRBJ2-2): DAGVTQSPTHLIKTRGQQVTLRCSPISGHKSVSWYQQVLGQGPQFIFQYYEKEERGRGNFPDRFSARQFPNYSSELNVNALLLGDSALYLCASSLEWGGELFFGEGSRLTVL.

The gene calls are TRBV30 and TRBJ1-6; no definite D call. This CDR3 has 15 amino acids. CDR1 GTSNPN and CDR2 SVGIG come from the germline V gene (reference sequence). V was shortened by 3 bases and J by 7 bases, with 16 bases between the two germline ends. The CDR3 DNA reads TGTGCCTGGAGCGACACGGGAACAGTCAATTCACCCCTCCACTTT. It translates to CAWSDTGTVNSPLHF. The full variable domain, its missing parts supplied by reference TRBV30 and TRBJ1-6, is SQTIHQWPATLVQPVGSPLSLECTVEGTSNPNLYWYRQAAGRGLQLLFYSVGIGQISSEVPQNLSASRPQDRQFILSSKKLLLSDSGFYLCAWSDTGTVNSPLHFGNGTRLTVT.

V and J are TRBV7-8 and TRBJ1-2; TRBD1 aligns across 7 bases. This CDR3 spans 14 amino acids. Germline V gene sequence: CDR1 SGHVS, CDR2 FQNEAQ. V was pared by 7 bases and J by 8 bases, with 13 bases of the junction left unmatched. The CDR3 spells CASTSREGAKGYTF. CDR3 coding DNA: TGTGCCAGCACCTCTAGGGAGGGGGCGAAGGGCTACACCTTC.

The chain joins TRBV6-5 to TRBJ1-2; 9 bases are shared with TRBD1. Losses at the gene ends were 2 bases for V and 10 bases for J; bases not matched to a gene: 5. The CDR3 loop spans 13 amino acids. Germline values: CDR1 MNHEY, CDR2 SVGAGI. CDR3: CASSYGRDRVYTF. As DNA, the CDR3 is TGTGCCAGCAGTTACGGGAGGGACAGGGTCTACACCTTC.

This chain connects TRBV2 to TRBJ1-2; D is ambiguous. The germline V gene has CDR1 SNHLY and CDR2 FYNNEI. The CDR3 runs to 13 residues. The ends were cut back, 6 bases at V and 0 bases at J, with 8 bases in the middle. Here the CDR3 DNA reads TGTGCCAGCAGGGGCTGGGCTAACTATGGCTACACCTTC. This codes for CASRGWANYGYTF.

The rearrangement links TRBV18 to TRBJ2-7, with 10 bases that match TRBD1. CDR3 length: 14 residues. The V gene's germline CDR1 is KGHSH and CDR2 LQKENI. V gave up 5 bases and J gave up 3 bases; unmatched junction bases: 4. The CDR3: CASSSGTGDYEQYF. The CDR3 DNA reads TGTGCCAGCTCAAGCGGGACAGGGGACTACGAGCAGTACTTC.

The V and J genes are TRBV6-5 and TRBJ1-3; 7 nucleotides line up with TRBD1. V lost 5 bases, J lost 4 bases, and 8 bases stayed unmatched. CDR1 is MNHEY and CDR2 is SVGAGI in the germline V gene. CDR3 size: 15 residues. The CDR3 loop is CASSAIGGTGNTIYF. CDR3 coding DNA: TGTGCCAGCAGTGCAATAGGGGGCACAGGAAACACCATATATTTT.

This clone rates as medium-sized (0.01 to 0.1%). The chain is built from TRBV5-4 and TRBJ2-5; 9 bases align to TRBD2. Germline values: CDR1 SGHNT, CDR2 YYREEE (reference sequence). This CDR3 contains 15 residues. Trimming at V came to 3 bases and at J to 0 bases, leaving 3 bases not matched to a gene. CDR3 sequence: CASSWGTSNQETQYF. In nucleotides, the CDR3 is TGTGCCAGCAGCTGGGGGACTAGCAACCAAGAGACCCAGTACTTC.

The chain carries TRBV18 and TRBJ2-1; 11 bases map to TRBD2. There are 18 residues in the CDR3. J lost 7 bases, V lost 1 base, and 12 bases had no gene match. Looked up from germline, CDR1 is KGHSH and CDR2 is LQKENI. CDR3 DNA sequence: TGTGCCAGCTCACCACGTCATATTCTAGCGGGGGGCTTAAATGAGCAGTTCTTC. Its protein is CASSPRHILAGGLNEQFF. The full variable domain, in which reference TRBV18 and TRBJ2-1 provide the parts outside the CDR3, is NAGVMQNPRHLVRRRGQEARLRCSPMKGHSHVYWYRQLPEEGLKFMVYLQKENIIDESGMPKERFSAEFPKEGPSILRIQQVVRGDSAAYFCASSPRHILAGGLNEQFFGPGTRLTVL.

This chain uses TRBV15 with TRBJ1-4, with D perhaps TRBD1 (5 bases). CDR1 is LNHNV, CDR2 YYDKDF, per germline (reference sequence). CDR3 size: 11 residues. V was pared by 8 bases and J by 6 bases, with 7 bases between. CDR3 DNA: TGTGCCACCGGGGGGGATGAAAAACTGTTTTTT. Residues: CATGGDEKLFF.